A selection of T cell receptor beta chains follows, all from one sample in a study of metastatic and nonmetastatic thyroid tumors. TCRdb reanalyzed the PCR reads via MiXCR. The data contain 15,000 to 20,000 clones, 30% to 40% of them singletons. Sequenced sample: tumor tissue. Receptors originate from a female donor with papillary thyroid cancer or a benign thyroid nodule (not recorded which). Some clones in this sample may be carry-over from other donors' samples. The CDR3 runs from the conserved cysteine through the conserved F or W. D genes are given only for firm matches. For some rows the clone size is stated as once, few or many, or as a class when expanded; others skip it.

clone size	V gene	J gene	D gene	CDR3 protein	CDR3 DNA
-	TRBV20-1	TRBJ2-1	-	CSALIWRDYNEQFF	TGCAGTGCCCTAATTTGGCGGGATTACAATGAGCAGTTCTTC
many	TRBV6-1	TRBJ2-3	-	CASRKTGADTQYF	TGTGCCAGCAGAAAGACAGGTGCCGATACGCAGTATTTT
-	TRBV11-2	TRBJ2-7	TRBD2	CASSLVVSGSIYEQYF	TGTGCCAGCAGCTTAGTTGTGAGCGGGAGCATTTACGAGCAGTACTTC
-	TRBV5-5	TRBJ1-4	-	CASSLTGTRDEKLFF	TGTGCCAGCAGTTTAACCGGGACGCGGGATGAAAAACTGTTTTTT
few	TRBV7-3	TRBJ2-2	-	CASSLGQTTGWLFF	TGTGCCAGCAGCTTAGGTCAGACCACCGGGTGGCTGTTTTTT
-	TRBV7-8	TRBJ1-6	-	CASSLAGYNSPLHF	TGTGCCAGCAGCTTGGCAGGCTATAATTCACCCCTCCACTTT
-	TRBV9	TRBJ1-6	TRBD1	CASSPGQARSPLHF	TGTGCCAGCAGCCCCGGACAGGCGCGTTCACCCCTCCACTTT
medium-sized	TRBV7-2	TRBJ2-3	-	CASTRHSGSTDTQYF	TGTGCCAGCACCCGGCATAGCGGAAGCACAGATACGCAGTATTTT
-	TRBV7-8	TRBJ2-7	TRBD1	CASSPRRDSFYEQYF	TGTGCCAGCAGCCCCCGCCGGGACAGTTTCTACGAGCAGTACTTC
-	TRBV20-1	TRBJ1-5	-	CSAETDSNQPQHF	TGCAGTGCGGAGACAGATAGCAATCAGCCCCAGCATTTT
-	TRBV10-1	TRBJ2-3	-	CASSDGVALTSEGTDTQYF	TGCGCCAGCAGTGACGGTGTAGCCCTCACTTCGGAGGGCACAGATACGCAGTATTTT
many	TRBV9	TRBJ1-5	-	CASGRDQPQHF	TGTGCCAGCGGGCGAGATCAGCCCCAGCATTTT
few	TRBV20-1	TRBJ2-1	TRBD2	CSAAARLAGGNEQFF	TGCAGTGCTGCTGCCCGACTAGCGGGAGGCAATGAGCAGTTCTTC
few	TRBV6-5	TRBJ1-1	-	CASSFRQDSGFGEAFF	TGTGCCAGCAGTTTCCGACAGGACTCAGGGTTTGGTGAAGCTTTCTTT
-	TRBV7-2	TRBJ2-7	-	CASSLGPGREQYF	TGTGCCAGCAGCTTAGGTCCCGGTCGCGAGCAGTACTTC
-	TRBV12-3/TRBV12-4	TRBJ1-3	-	CASSLNYGSASSSGNTIYF	TGTGCCAGCAGTTTAAATTATGGGTCGGCTAGCAGCTCTGGAAACACCATATATTTT
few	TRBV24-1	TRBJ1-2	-	CATSDPGQPNYGYTF	TGTGCCACCAGTGACCCCGGACAGCCCAACTATGGCTACACCTTC
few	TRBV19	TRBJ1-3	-	CASRPTGSPGNTIYF	TGTGCCAGTAGGCCCACAGGGTCGCCGGGAAACACCATATATTTT
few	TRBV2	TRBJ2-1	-	CASSGEAGNEQFF	TGTGCCAGCTCTGGGGAGGCCGGAAATGAGCAGTTCTTC
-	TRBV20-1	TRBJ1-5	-	CSARRGASNQPQHF	TGCAGTGCTAGACGAGGGGCAAGCAATCAGCCCCAGCATTTT
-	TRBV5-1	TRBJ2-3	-	CSSSLEGRSSTDTQYF	TGCTCCAGCAGCTTGGAAGGACGGTCCTCCACAGATACGCAGTATTTT
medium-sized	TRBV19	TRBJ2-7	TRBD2	CASSSGLADSYEQYF	TGTGCCAGTAGTTCGGGACTAGCGGACTCCTACGAGCAGTACTTC
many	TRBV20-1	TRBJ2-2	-	CSAPRWGNTGELFF	TGCAGTGCGCCGCGGTGGGGGAACACCGGGGAGCTGTTTTTT
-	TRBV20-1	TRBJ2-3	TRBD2	CSARTSGSTDTQYF	TGCAGTGCTAGGACTAGCGGGAGCACAGATACGCAGTATTTT
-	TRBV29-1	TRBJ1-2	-	CATSQYYGYTF	TGTGCCACGAGTCAGTACTATGGCTACACCTTC
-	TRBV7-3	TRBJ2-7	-	CASSPGAQHEQYF	TGTGCCAGCAGCCCAGGGGCCCAACACGAGCAGTACTTC
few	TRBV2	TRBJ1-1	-	CASSEPSKGAFF	TGTGCCAGCAGTGAACCAAGTAAAGGAGCTTTCTTT
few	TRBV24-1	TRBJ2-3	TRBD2	CATSDLLERDTDTQYF	TGTGCCACCAGTGATTTGCTGGAGCGGGATACAGATACGCAGTATTTT
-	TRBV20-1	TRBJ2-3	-	CSPTAGGGGDTQYF	TGCAGTCCCACCGCCGGGGGAGGGGGAGATACGCAGTATTTT
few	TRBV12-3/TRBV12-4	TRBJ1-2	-	CASSPRPPNYGYTF	TGTGCCAGCAGTCCCCGCCCGCCCAACTATGGCTACACCTTC
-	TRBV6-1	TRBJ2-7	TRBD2	CASRQGSGSAYEQYF	TGTGCCAGCAGGCAAGGTAGCGGGAGTGCGTACGAGCAGTACTTC
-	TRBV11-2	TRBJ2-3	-	CASSLWSGSTDTQYF	TGTGCCAGCAGCTTATGGTCTGGCAGCACAGATACGCAGTATTTT
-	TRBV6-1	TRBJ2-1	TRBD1	CASSGATGGQFF	TGTGCCAGCTCCGGAGCAACAGGGGGTCAGTTCTTC
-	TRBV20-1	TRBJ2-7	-	CSAHSGDDYEQYF	TGCAGTGCTCACTCAGGGGACGACTACGAGCAGTACTTC
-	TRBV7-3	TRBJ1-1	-	CASSPGHRGTEAFF	TGTGCCAGCAGCCCGGGACACCGGGGGACTGAAGCTTTCTTT
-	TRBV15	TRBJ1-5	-	CATSREGGLPERHF	TGTGCCACCAGCAGAGAAGGGGGGCTACCTGAGAGGCATTTT
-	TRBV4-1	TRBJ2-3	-	CASSQDLGADTQYF	TGCGCCAGCAGCCAAGATTTGGGGGCAGATACGCAGTATTTT
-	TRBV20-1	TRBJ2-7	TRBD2	CSARGLAVAYEQYF	TGCAGTGCTAGAGGGCTAGCGGTTGCCTACGAGCAGTACTTC
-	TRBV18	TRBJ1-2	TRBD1	CASSPPGQGAYGYTF	TGTGCCAGCTCACCACCGGGACAGGGGGCCTATGGCTACACCTTC
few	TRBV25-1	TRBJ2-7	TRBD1	CASSDPRDRASSYEQYF	TGTGCCAGCAGTGATCCTAGGGACAGGGCAAGCTCCTACGAGCAGTACTTC
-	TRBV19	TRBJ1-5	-	CASSIVGWRSNQPQHF	TGTGCCAGTAGTATAGTCGGGTGGCGCAGCAATCAGCCCCAGCATTTT
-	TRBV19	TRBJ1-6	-	CASSPGLGLYNSPLHF	TGTGCCAGTAGCCCAGGGCTGGGGCTCTATAATTCACCCCTCCACTTT
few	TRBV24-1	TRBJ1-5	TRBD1	CATGPGTGMKSNQPQHF	TGTGCCACCGGTCCCGGGACAGGGATGAAGAGCAATCAGCCCCAGCATTTT
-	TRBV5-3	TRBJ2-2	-	CASSFWQDNGELFF	TGTGCCAGTAGCTTTTGGCAGGACAACGGGGAGCTGTTTTTT
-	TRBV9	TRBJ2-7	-	CASSVRDYSYEQYF	TGTGCCAGCAGCGTACGAGACTACTCCTACGAGCAGTACTTC
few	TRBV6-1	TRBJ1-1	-	CASIGVTEAFF	TGTGCCAGCATAGGGGTTACTGAAGCTTTCTTT
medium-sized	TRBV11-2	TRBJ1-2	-	CASSPRVPPIYGYTF	TGTGCCAGCAGCCCCCGGGTCCCGCCTATCTATGGCTACACCTTC
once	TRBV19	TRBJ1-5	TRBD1	CASAEGDRVDNQPQHF	TGTGCCAGTGCCGAGGGAGACAGGGTCGACAATCAGCCCCAGCATTTT
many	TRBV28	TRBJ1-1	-	CASSFPGTNTEAFF	TGTGCCAGCAGTTTCCCTGGGACGAACACTGAAGCTTTCTTT
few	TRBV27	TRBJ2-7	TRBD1	CASSFSQTGKVVYEQYF	TGTGCCAGCAGTTTCTCCCAGACAGGGAAAGTCGTTTACGAGCAGTACTTC
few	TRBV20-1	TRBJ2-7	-	CSAGSFRRSSYEQYF	TGCAGTGCCGGAAGCTTCAGGAGGAGCTCCTACGAGCAGTACTTC